This section outlines one TCR beta chain sequence together with its context. Authors' data handling: Reference gene primers were amplified, and this amplification served to estimate nucleated cell counts. Generated by immunoSEQ multiplex PCR, the TCRdb table keeps only in-frame clones and is missing some. The V and J calls and the clone size are those of that table, but D and trimming were determined from the DNA. The sample has more than 65,000 clones; roughly 85% are singletons. Trimming cost V 3 bases and J 5 bases; bases outside gene matches: 19. The V gene's germline CDR1 is LGHDT and CDR2 YNNKEL (reference sequence). The CDR3 length is 20 residues. The entry originates in a study of blood T cell repertoires in COVID-19. Overall study: Samples of COVID-19 (acute and convalescent) were obtained from the United States, Italy and Spain. From T cells, B-cell-depleted T cells, or PBMCs came the material, which was cDNA or gDNA.

The sequence was collected from a woman at least 80 years old with acute or convalescent COVID-19. The rearrangement joins TRBV3-1 (or the pseudogene TRBV3-2) to TRBJ2-5, with 12 bases aligning to TRBD2. Sequenced input: peripheral blood. The CDR3 bases are TGTGCCAGCAGCCAGGACGAGGGGACTAGCGGGTCCTTTTATCCGGAGACCCAGTACTTC. Its protein is CASSQDEGTSGSFYPETQYF.